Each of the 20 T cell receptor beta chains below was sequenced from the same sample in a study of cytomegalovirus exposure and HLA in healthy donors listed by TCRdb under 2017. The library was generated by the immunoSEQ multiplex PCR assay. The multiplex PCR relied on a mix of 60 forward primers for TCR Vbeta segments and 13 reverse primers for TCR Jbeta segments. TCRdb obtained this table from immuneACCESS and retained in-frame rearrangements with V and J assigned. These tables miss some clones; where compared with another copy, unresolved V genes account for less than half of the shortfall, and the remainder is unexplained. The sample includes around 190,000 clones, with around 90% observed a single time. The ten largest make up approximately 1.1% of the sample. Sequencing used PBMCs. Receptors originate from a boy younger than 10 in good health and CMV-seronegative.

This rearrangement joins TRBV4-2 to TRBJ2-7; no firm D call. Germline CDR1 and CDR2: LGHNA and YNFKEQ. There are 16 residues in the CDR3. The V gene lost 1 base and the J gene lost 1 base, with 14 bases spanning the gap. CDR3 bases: TGTGCCAGCAGCCAAGGGCGGCGCGACTCGTCCTACGAGCAGTACTTC. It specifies CASSQGRRDSSYEQYF.

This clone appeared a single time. DNA of the CDR3: TGTGCCATCAGTGAGTCTCTAGGGACAGGGGACACAGATACGCAGTATTTT. It is translated as CAISESLGTGDTDTQYF. The chain links TRBV10-3 to TRBJ2-3; 10 positions match TRBD1. Per the germline V gene, CDR1 is ENHRY and CDR2 is SYGVKD. Trimming removed 0 bases from V and 2 bases from J; junction bases left unmatched: 5. This CDR3 has 17 amino acids.

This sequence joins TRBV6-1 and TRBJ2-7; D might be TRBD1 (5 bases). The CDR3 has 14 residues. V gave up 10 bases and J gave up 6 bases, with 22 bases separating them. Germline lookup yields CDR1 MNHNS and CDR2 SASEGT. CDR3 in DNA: TGTGCCACGGCTGATTCTGGCAGGGTAGGCGAGCAGTACTTC. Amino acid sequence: CATADSGRVGEQYF.

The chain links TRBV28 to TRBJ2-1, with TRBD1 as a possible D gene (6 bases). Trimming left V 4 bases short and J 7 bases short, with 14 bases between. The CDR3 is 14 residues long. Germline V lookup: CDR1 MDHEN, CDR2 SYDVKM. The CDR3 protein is CASSYIRQDNEQFF. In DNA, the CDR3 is TGTGCCAGCAGTTATATCCGACAGGATAATGAGCAGTTCTTC.

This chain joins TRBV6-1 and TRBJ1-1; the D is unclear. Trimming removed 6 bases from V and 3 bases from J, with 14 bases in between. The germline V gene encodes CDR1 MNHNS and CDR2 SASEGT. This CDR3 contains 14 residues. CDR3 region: CASRSGSPYTEAFF. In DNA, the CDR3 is TGTGCCAGCAGGTCAGGTTCCCCTTACACTGAAGCTTTCTTT.

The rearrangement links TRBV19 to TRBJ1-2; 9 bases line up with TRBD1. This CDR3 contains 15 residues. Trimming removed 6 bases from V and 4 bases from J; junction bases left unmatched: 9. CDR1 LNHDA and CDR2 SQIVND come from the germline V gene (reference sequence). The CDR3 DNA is TGTGCCAGTAGGGGAACAGGGGGCAGACTCTATGGCTACACCTTC. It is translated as CASRGTGGRLYGYTF.

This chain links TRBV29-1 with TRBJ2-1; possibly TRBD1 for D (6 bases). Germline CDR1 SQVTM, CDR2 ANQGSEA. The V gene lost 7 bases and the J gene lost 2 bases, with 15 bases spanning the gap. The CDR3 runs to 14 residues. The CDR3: CSALRDNTYNEQFF. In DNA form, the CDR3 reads TGCAGCGCCCTCCGGGACAACACCTACAATGAGCAGTTCTTC.

DNA for the CDR3: TGTGCCAGCAGCGGGAAACAGGGGGCGTCTAACGAGCAGTACTTC. Its protein is CASSGKQGASNEQYF. This chain uses TRBV5-4 with TRBJ2-5; 9 positions agree with TRBD1. The end of the DNA fits TRBJ2-7 better, so the J call may be wrong. Germline V gene sequence: CDR1 SGHNT, CDR2 YYREEE (reference sequence). The CDR3 totals 15 residues.

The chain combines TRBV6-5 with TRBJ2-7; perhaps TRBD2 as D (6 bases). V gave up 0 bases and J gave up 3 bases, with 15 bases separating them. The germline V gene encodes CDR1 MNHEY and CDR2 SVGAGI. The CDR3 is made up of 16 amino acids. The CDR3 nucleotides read TGTGCCAGCAGTTACTCAGGGACGGGGACTTTCTACGAGCAGTACTTC. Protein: CASSYSGTGTFYEQYF.

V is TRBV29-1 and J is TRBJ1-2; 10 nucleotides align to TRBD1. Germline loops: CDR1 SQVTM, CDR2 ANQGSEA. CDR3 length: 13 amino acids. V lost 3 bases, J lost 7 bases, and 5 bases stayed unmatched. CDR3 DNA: TGCAGCGTTGAGGTGGGGACAGGGGTTGGCTACACCTTC. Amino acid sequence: CSVEVGTGVGYTF.

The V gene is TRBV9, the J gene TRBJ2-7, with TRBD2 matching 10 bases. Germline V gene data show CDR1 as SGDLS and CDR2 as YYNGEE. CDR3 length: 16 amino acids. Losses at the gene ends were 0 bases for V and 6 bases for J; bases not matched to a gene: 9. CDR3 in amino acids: CASSVGSSGSASEQYF. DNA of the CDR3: TGTGCCAGCAGCGTAGGATCTAGCGGGAGTGCGAGCGAGCAGTACTTC.

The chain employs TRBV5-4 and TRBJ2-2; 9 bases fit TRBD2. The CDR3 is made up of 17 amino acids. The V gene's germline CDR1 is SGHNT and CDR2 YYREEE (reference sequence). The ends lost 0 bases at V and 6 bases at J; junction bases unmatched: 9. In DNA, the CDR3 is TGTGCCAGCAGCTTGGTCGGGGCGGGAGGGGTACCCGGGGAGCTGTTTTTT. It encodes CASSLVGAGGVPGELFF.

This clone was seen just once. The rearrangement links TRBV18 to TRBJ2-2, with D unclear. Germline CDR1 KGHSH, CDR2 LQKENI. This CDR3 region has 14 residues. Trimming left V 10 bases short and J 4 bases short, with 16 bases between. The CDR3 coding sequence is TGTGCCACCCCCGAGGTCGTGGGCACCGGGGAGCTGTTTTTT. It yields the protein CATPEVVGTGELFF.

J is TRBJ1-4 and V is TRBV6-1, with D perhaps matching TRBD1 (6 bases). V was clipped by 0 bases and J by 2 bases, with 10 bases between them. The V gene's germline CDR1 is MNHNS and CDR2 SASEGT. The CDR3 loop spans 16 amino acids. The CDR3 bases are TGTGCCAGCAGTGAAGCGGGGGCGTCGACTAATGAAAAACTGTTTTTT. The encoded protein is CASSEAGASTNEKLFF.

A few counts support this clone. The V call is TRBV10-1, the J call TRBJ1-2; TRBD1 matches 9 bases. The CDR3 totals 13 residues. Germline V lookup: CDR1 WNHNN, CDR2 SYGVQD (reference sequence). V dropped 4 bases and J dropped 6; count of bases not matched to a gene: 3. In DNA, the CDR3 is TGCGCCAGCAGTGGAGACAGGGGGGATGGCTACACCTTC. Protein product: CASSGDRGDGYTF.

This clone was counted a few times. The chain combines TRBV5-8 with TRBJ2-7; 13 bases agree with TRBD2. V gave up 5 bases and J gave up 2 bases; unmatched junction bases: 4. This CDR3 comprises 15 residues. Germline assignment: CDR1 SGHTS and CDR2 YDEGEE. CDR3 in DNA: TGTGCCAGCAGAAAAGGACTAGCGGGAGCCTACGAGCAGTACTTC. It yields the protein CASRKGLAGAYEQYF.

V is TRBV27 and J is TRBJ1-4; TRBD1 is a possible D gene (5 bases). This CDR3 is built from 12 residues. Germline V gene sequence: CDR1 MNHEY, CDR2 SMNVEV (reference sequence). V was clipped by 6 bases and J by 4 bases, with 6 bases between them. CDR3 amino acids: CASSQGNEKLFF. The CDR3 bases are TGTGCCAGCAGCCAGGGTAATGAAAAACTGTTTTTT. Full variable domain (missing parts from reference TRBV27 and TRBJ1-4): EAQVTQNPRYLITVTGKKLTVTCSQNMNHEYMSWYRQDPGLGLRQIYYSMNVEVTDKGDVPEGYKVSRKEKRNFPLILESPSPNQTSLYFCASSQGNEKLFFGSGTQLSVL.

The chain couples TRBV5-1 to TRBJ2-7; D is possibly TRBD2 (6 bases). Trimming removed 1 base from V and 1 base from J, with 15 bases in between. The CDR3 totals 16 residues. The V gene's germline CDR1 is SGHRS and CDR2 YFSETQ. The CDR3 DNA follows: TGCGCCAGCAGCTTGTCCGGGAGTCGGTTATCCTACGAGCAGTACTTC. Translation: CASSLSGSRLSYEQYF.

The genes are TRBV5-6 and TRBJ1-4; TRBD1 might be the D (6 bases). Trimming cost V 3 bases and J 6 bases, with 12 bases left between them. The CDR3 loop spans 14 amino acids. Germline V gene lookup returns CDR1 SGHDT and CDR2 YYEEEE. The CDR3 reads CASSSRQVDEKLFF. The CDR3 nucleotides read TGTGCCAGCAGCTCGAGACAGGTTGATGAAAAACTGTTTTTT.

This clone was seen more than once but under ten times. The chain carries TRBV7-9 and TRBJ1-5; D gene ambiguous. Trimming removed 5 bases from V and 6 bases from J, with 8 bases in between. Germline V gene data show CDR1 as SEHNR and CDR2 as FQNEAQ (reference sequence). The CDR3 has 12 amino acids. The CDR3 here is CASSTGSQPQHF. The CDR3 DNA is TGTGCCAGCAGCACCGGGTCTCAGCCCCAGCATTTT.